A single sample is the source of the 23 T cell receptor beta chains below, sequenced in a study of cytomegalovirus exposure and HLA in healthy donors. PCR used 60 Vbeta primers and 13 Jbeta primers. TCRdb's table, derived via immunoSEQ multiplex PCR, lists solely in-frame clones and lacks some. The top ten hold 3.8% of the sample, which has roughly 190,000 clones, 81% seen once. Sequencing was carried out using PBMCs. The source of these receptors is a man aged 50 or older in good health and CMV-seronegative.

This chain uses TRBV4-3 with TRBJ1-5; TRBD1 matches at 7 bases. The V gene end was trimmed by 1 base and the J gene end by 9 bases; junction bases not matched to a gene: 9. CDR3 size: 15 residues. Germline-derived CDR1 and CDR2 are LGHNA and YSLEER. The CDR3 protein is CASSQVPGGEWPQHF. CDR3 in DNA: TGCGCCAGCAGCCAAGTCCCAGGGGGTGAATGGCCCCAGCATTTT.

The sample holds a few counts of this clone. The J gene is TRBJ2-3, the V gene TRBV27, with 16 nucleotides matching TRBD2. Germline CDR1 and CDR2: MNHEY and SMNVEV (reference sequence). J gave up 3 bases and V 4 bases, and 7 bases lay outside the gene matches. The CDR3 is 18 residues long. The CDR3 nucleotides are TGTGCCAGCAGTTCCGGGACTAGCGGGGGGGCTCGGACAGATACGCAGTATTTT. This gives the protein CASSSGTSGGARTDTQYF.

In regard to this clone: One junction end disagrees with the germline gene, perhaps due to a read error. This chain's CDR3 is CSSSLSTGELFF. The DNA for the CDR3 is TGTTCCAGCAGTCTTAGTACCGGGGAGCTGTTTTTT. The V gene is TRBV7-9, the J gene TRBJ2-2; D unclear. The CDR3 covers 12 residues. In germline, CDR1 is SEHNR, CDR2 FQNEAQ (reference sequence).

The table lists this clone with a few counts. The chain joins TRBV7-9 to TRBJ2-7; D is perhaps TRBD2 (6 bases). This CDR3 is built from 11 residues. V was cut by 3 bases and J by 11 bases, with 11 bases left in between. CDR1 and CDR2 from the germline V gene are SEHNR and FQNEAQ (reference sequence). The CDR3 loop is CASSLEREEYF. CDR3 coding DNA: TGTGCCAGCAGCTTGGAAAGGGAGGAGTACTTC.

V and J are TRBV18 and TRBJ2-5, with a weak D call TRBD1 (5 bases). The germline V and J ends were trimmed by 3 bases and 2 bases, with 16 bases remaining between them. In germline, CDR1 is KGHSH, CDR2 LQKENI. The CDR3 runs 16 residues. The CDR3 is CASSPLGVGAQETQYF. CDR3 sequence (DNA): TGTGCCAGCTCACCGCTTGGGGTTGGGGCTCAAGAGACCCAGTACTTC.

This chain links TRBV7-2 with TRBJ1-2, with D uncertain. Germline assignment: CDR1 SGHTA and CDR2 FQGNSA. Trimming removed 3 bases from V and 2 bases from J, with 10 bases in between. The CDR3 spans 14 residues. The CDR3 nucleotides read TGTGCCAGCAGCTTTTTACGGGAAAACTATGGCTACACCTTC. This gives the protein CASSFLRENYGYTF.

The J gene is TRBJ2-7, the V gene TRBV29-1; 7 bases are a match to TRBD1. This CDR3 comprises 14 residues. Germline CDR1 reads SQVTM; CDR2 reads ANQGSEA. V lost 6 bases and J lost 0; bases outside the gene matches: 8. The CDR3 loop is CSVQTGQSSYEQYF. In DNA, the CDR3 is TGCAGCGTCCAAACGGGACAGAGCTCCTACGAGCAGTACTTC.

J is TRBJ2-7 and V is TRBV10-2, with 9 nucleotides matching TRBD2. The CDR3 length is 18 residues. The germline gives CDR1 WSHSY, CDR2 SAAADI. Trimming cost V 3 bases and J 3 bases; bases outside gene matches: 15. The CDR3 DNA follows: TGCGCCAGCAGTGATGTGGTTAGGAAGGCTAGCGGGATCTACGAGCAGTACTTC. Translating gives CASSDVVRKASGIYEQYF.

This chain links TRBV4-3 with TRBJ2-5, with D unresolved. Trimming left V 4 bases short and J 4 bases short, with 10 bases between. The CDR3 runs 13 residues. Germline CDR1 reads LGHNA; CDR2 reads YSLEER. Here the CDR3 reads CASSLNTLETQYF. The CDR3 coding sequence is TGCGCCAGCAGCCTAAACACCCTAGAGACCCAGTACTTC.

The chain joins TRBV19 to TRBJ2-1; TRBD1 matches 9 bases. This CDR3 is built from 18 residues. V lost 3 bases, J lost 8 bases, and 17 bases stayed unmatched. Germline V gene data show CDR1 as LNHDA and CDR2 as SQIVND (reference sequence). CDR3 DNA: TGTGCCAGTAGTATCACTAGGCTCTCCGGACAGGGGATCGATGAGCAGTTCTTC. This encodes CASSITRLSGQGIDEQFF.

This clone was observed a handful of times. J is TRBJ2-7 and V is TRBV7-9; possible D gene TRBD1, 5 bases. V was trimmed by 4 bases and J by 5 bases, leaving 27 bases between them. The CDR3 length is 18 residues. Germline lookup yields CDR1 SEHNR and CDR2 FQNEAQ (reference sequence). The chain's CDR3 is CASSSERQFLGLFHEQYF. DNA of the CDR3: TGTGCCAGCAGCTCAGAACGACAGTTCCTGGGCCTATTCCACGAGCAGTACTTC.

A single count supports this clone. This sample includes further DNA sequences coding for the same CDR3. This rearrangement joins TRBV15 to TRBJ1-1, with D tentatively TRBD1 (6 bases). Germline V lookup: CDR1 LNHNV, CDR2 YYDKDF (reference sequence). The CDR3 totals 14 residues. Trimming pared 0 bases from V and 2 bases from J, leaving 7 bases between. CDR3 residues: CATSREGGNTEAFF. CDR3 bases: TGTGCCACCAGCAGAGAAGGGGGTAACACTGAAGCTTTCTTT.

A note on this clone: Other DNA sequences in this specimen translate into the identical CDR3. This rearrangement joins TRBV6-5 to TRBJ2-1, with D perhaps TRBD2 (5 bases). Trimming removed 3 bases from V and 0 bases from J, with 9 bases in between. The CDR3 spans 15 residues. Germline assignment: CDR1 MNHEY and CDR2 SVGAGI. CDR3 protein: CASSYSGSSYNEQFF. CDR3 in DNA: TGTGCCAGCAGTTATTCGGGAAGCTCCTACAATGAGCAGTTCTTC.

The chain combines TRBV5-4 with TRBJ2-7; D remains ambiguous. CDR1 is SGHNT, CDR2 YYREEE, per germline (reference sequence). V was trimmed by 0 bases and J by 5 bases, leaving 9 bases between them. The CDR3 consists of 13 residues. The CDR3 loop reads CASSLANKNEQYF. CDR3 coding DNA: TGTGCCAGCAGCTTGGCCAACAAAAACGAGCAGTACTTC.

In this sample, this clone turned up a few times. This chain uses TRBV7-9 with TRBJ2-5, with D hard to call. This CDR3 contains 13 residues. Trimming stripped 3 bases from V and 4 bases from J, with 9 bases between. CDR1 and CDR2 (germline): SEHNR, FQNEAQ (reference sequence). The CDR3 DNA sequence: TGTGCCAGCAGCTTGAATACAGTAGAGACCCAGTACTTC. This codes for CASSLNTVETQYF.

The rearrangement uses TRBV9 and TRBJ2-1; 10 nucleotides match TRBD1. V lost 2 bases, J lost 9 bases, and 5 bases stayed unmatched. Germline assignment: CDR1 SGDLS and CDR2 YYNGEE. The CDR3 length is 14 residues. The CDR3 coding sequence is TGTGCCAGCAGCGTGGGGACAGGGGTGGCTGAGCAGTTCTTC. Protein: CASSVGTGVAEQFF.

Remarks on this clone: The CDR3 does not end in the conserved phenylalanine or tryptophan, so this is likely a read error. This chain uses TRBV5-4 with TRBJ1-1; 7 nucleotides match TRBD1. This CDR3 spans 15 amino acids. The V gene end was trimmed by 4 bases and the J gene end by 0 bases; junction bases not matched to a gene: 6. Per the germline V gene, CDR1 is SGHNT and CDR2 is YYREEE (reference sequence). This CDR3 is CASSPRDRMNTEAFL. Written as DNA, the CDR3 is TGTGCCAGCAGCCCCCGGGACAGAATGAACACTGAAGCTTTCCTT.

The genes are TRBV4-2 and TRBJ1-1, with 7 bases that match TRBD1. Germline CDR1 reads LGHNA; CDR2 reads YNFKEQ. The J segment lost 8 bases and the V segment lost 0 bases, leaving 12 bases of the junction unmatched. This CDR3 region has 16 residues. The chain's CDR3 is CASSQDHGGGPLEAFF. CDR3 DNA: TGTGCCAGCAGCCAAGATCACGGAGGGGGCCCTTTGGAAGCTTTCTTT.

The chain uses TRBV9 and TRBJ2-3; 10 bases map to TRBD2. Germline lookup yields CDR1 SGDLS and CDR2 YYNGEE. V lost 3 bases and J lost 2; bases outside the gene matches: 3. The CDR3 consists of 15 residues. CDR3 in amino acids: CASSETSGFTDTQYF. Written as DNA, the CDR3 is TGTGCCAGCAGCGAGACTAGCGGGTTCACAGATACGCAGTATTTT.

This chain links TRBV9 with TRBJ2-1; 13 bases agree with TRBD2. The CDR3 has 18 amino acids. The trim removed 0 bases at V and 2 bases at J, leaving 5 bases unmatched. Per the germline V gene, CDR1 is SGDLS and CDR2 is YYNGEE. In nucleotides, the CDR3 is TGTGCCAGCAGCGTAGGACTAGCGGGGGGCGAGGCCTACAATGAGCAGTTCTTC. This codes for CASSVGLAGGEAYNEQFF. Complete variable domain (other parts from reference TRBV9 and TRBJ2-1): DSGVTQTPKHLITATGQRVTLRCSPRSGDLSVYWYQQSLDQGLQFLIQYYNGEERAKGNILERFSAQQFPDLHSELNLSSLELGDSALYFCASSVGLAGGEAYNEQFFGPGTRLTVL.

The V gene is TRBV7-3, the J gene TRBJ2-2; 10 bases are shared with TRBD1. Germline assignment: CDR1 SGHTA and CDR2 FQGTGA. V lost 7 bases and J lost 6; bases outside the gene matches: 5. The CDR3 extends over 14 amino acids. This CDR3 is CASNQGTGAGELFF. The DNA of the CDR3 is TGTGCCAGCAACCAAGGGACAGGGGCCGGGGAGCTGTTTTTT.

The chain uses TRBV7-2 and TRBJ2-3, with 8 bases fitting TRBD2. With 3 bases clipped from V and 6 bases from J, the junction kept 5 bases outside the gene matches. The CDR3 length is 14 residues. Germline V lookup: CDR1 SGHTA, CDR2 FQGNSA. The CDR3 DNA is TGTGCCAGCAGCTTCGGGGGGGCAAGGGATACGCAGTATTTT. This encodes CASSFGGARDTQYF.

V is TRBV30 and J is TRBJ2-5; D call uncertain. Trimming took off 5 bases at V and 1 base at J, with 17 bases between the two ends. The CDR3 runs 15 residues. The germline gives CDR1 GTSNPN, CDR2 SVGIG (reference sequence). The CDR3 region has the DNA TGTGCCTGGGCAGACCGGCGGAGACTCCAAGAGACCCAGTACTTC. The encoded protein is CAWADRRRLQETQYF.